These 17 T cell receptor beta chains came from one sample sequenced in a study of blood T cell repertoires in COVID-19. Profiling relied on immunoSEQ multiplex PCR, and the TCRdb table lists in-frame clones only, not all of them. The table shows 20,000 to 25,000 clones, with around 94% occurring only once. Sequencing was done on a sample of peripheral blood. The receptor set was obtained from a human donor in a cohort sampled during active COVID-19.

The rearrangement joins TRBV19 to TRBJ1-1, with unresolved D. The V gene lost 3 bases and the J gene lost 5 bases, with 13 bases spanning the gap. Germline loops: CDR1 LNHDA, CDR2 SQIVND (reference sequence). This CDR3 has 14 amino acids. CDR3 coding DNA: TGTGCCAGTAGTATTTCCCTATACGGTACTGAAGCTTTCTTT. Residues: CASSISLYGTEAFF.

The V gene is TRBV5-1, the J gene TRBJ1-6, with 7 positions matching TRBD1. Germline lookup yields CDR1 SGHRS and CDR2 YFSETQ. Trimming removed 4 bases from V and 14 bases from J; junction bases left unmatched: 15. CDR3 length: 15 amino acids. The CDR3 reads CASSLQGQPKQTLHF. CDR3 coding DNA: TGCGCCAGCAGCCTACAGGGACAGCCGAAACAAACCCTCCACTTT.

This chain links TRBV19 with TRBJ1-2; 9 nucleotides line up with TRBD1. V lost 3 bases, J lost 7 bases, and 0 bases stayed unmatched. CDR1 LNHDA and CDR2 SQIVND come from the germline V gene (reference sequence). The CDR3 has 12 residues. CDR3 sequence: CASSMTGGGYTF. CDR3 nucleotide sequence: TGTGCCAGTAGTATGACAGGGGGTGGCTACACCTTC.

The CDR3 DNA reads as TGTGCCAGTACTATAGCGGGAGTCTACAATGAGCAGTTCTTC. This codes for CASTIAGVYNEQFF. J is TRBJ2-1 and V is TRBV7-9; 9 nucleotides agree with TRBD2. Germline values: CDR1 SEHNR, CDR2 FQNEAQ (reference sequence). The CDR3 length is 14 residues. Trimming cost V 9 bases and J 3 bases; bases outside gene matches: 6.

This rearrangement joins TRBV19 to TRBJ1-3; D remains ambiguous. Germline CDR1 is LNHDA and CDR2 is SQIVND (reference sequence). Trimming pared 1 base from V and 0 bases from J, leaving 10 bases between. The CDR3 sequence is 16 residues long. The CDR3 DNA reads TGTGCCAGTAGTATAGCGGTCGGGAGCTCTGGAAACACCATATATTTT. The encoded protein is CASSIAVGSSGNTIYF.

This chain joins TRBV28 and TRBJ2-5; perhaps TRBD2 as D (6 bases). Per the germline V gene, CDR1 is MDHEN and CDR2 is SYDVKM. The CDR3 sequence is 14 residues long. With 5 bases removed from V and 2 bases from J, the gap between germline ends came to 12 bases. The CDR3 spells CASSHGGAQETQYF. CDR3 nucleotide sequence: TGTGCCAGCAGTCACGGAGGGGCACAAGAGACCCAGTACTTC.

The chain couples TRBV23-1 to TRBJ2-1, with TRBD1 identical over 8 bases. TRBV23-1 is annotated as an ORF whose role is uncertain. The V segment lost 6 bases and the J segment 3 bases; nucleotides outside the gene matches: 4. This CDR3 region has 14 residues. The CDR3, as DNA: TGCGCCAGCAGCGGACAGGGCGTCTACAATGAGCAGTTCTTC. This translates into CASSGQGVYNEQFF.

The chain recombines TRBV4-3 with TRBJ1-1; TRBD1 might be the D (5 bases). Between the trimmed V and J ends, which lost 1 base and 8 bases, there was a span of 11 bases. This CDR3 region has 13 residues. The germline V gene has CDR1 LGHNA and CDR2 YSLEER. CDR3 sequence (DNA): TGCGCCAGCAGCCAAGTTGGAGGGACCGAAGCTTTCTTT. Translation: CASSQVGGTEAFF.

The J gene is TRBJ1-5, the V gene TRBV4-1; 10 bases align to TRBD1. With 5 bases clipped from V and 3 bases from J, the junction kept 16 bases outside the gene matches. Germline V gene lookup returns CDR1 MGHRA and CDR2 YSYEKL. This CDR3 is built from 19 residues. In DNA, the CDR3 is TGCGCCAGCAGCGAAAGGGCGGGACAGGGGAGTGGAAACAATCAGCCCCAGCATTTT. This sequence encodes CASSERAGQGSGNNQPQHF.

This chain connects TRBV7-2 to TRBJ1-3; 8 bases fit TRBD1. The V gene's germline CDR1 is SGHTA and CDR2 FQGNSA. The length of the CDR3 is 14 residues. V lost 5 bases, J lost 4 bases, and 4 bases stayed unmatched. In nucleotides, the CDR3 is TGTGCCAGCAGCCGCGGACAGGGAGGAAACACCATATATTTT. Its protein product is CASSRGQGGNTIYF.

The rearrangement joins TRBV11-2 to TRBJ2-4, with 12 bases matching TRBD2. This CDR3 has 14 residues. The J segment lost 8 bases and the V segment lost 5 bases, leaving 4 bases of the junction unmatched. CDR1 is SGHAT, CDR2 FQNNGV, per germline. Here the CDR3 DNA reads TGTGCCAGCAGCCCCCGGACTAGCGGGGACATTCAGTACTTC. As protein: CASSPRTSGDIQYF.

The rearrangement joins TRBV28 to TRBJ1-2; maybe TRBD1 (6 bases). CDR1 and CDR2 from the germline V gene are MDHEN and SYDVKM. The CDR3 consists of 15 residues. Trimming removed 10 bases from V and 6 bases from J, with 24 bases in between. For the CDR3, the DNA is TGTGCCACCTACCCGGGGGGCAGCCGTTGGGATGGCTACACCTTC. It encodes CATYPGGSRWDGYTF.

The chain combines TRBV29-1 with TRBJ1-1; D might be TRBD1 (6 bases). V shed 3 bases and J shed 1 base, with 6 bases lying between them. Germline CDR1 SQVTM, CDR2 ANQGSEA. This CDR3 is built from 12 residues. The CDR3 DNA reads as TGCAGCGTTGACAGGGGGAACACTGAAGCTTTCTTT. Residues: CSVDRGNTEAFF.

The chain carries TRBV19 and TRBJ2-7; 9 bases fit TRBD1. CDR3 size: 19 residues. Germline assignment: CDR1 LNHDA and CDR2 SQIVND (reference sequence). After removal of 5 bases from V and 0 bases from J, the junction contained 17 bases not matched to a gene. The CDR3 protein is CASSLQGGDRDKSSYEQYF. Written as DNA, the CDR3 is TGTGCCAGTAGTCTCCAGGGGGGGGACAGGGACAAAAGCTCCTACGAGCAGTACTTC.

The rearrangement joins TRBV11-2 to TRBJ2-7; 10 bases agree with TRBD1. Trimming took 5 bases from V and 3 from J; bases not matched to a gene: 7. This CDR3 has 15 residues. Germline assignment: CDR1 SGHAT and CDR2 FQNNGV. CDR3 region: CASSRGQGRNYEQYF. Here the CDR3 DNA reads TGTGCCAGCAGCCGGGGACAGGGGAGAAACTACGAGCAGTACTTC.

The chain couples TRBV7-2 to TRBJ2-7; D perhaps matches TRBD2 (5 bases). The CDR3 spans 14 residues. Germline V gene lookup returns CDR1 SGHTA and CDR2 FQGNSA. Trimming left V 5 bases short and J 6 bases short, with 17 bases between. The CDR3 DNA is TGTGCCAGCAGCCCCCCCGGCGGGTTGGCCGAGCAGTACTTC. Translating it yields CASSPPGGLAEQYF.

The chain joins TRBV27 to TRBJ1-2; D remains unclear. V dropped 7 bases and J dropped 8 bases, with 17 bases sitting between them. The germline gives CDR1 MNHEY, CDR2 SMNVEV (reference sequence). The CDR3 consists of 13 residues. CDR3 in amino acids: CASTLHPSLGYTF. CDR3 sequence (DNA): TGTGCCAGCACCTTACACCCTTCTTTAGGCTACACCTTC.